This T cell receptor beta chain was sequenced during a study of shared clonotypes between healthy human individuals (dated by TCRdb to about 2020). As for the study more broadly: A couple of women and a few men aged 18 to 49 years were included in the cohort. To increase sequencing depth and limit assay-specific biases, TCR repertoire library preparation and sequencing were carried out by different laboratories using diverse techniques. For each donor, CD4 naive and CD4 memory were each run on three plates, CD8 naive on two plates, and CD8 memory on one plate. Each donor's leukapheresis produced roughly between roughly 0.85 and 10 billion PBMCs. To estimate repertoire size and how much clonotype sharing occurs between individuals, the study deeply sequenced the blood TCR repertoires of five healthy adults.

Using the deep immunoSEQ assay, TCR CDR3 regions were amplified from genomic DNA by multiplex PCR. For each cell subset, the extracted genomic DNA was distributed evenly across all wells of several immunoSEQ 96-well plates, and each plate served as one replicate. Each replicate PCR for sorted subsets received about 180 ng genomic DNA, equal to about 30,000 T cell genomes. Purified libraries were quantified with a Qubit 3.0 fluorometer, sized on a Bioanalyzer 2100, and re-quantified with the KAPA Library Quantification kit. Each immunoSEQ 96-well plate was sequenced on its own single-read 150-cycle Illumina NextSeq 550 flow cell. The original pipeline was this. Because the immunoSEQ output included only junctional sequences and no quality scores, the filtering could not be the same as the filtering used for full-length reads. Sequences were annotated with PyIR, a Python wrapper for IgBLAST v1.9, and V/J genes and CDR3 were assigned using IMGT germline references. Reads with weak V/J assignments (E-value above 1e-6), missing CDR3, stop codons, out-of-frame junctions, or ambiguous translated residues were removed. V3J clonotypes were defined as sequences sharing an identical inferred V gene, J gene, and CDR3 amino acid sequence. Percentage overlap between repertoires was computed as shared unique clonotypes divided by the size of the smaller repertoire. Repertoire richness was assessed with RTK rarefaction, the Chao1 estimator, and Recon v2.1 estimates of unobserved clonotypes. Generation probabilities for all TCRbeta clonotypes obtained by the gDNA method from several donors were computed using OLGA. TCRdb limited this immuneACCESS table to in-frame rearrangements with V and J called. A share of clones is missing; checked studies link under half to unresolved V genes, and the rest is unexplained. The V and J calls and clone size come from that table; D and trimming were worked out from the DNA. Within this sample are some 600,000 clones, with 95% to 96% of them counted one time only. The ten largest clonotypes hold 0.11% of the sample.

CD8 naive samples were obtained by positive selection for CCR7 among CD45RO-negative cells, yielding a CD45RA+CCR7+ population from which TemRA cells were excluded. The donors were healthy, HIV-negative adults who had no recently reported acute infections or vaccinations. All donors were Caucasian adults living in Nashville, Tennessee, USA. After blood collection by leukapheresis, PBMCs were isolated using Ficoll-Histopaque density gradient centrifugation and then cryopreserved in the vapor phase of liquid nitrogen. Analytical flow cytometry was used to check the purity and quantity of every magnetically sorted T cell population. Genomic DNA was isolated from every sorted fraction and measured by UV absorbance on a Nanodrop 2000c. Reading the germline V gene gives CDR1 SGHVS and CDR2 FNYEAQ. Counted from cysteine to phenylalanine, this CDR3 has 13 amino acids. Only the CDR3 part of the read is kept: 39 bases, read in frame from the first base. Trimming costs V 1 base and J 4 bases, and their ends lie 8 bases apart.

The research as a whole found: Compared with non-shared clonotypes, clonotypes shared by all four sorted-subset donors had higher generation probabilities. Across a handful of donors, 5% to 6% of naive CD4, approximately 3.6% of naive CD8, approximately 2.5% of memory CD4, and under 0.45% of memory CD8 clonotypes were shared. Sampling was restricted to blood, and TCR repertoires in tissue are likely to differ from TCR repertoires in blood. Naive subsets generally had larger estimated clonotype richness than memory subsets. Even with the large sequencing depth, rarefaction of the sorted-subset datasets indicated that sequencing was incomplete. Because the study included a small number of donors, the genetic and exposure-history diversity represented was limited. Pairwise subsampling indicated that sequencing depth was expected to affect the degree of clonotype sharing among donors.

This clone came up once. Its antigen is unknown. No quality values exist for individual bases; no much larger clone is one base distant. The chain couples TRBV7-6 to TRBJ2-7, with the D call tentatively TRBD1 or TRBD2, each fitting 6 bases. This TCR derives from a woman aged 25 to 39 in good health. Sequences were obtained from naive CD8+ T cells sorted from blood. The sample's cell subset or site label is to be understood as: CD45RA+CCR7+. The nucleotide sequence reads TGTGCCAGCAGCTTAGGAGGGGGGTACGAGCAGTACTTC. Translated, it reads CASSLGGGYEQYF.